What follows describes a single TCR beta chain. The data are from a study of cytomegalovirus exposure and HLA in healthy donors. Amplification used 60 Vbeta primers and 13 Jbeta primers. TCRdb's table, derived via immunoSEQ multiplex PCR, lists solely in-frame clones and lacks some. Here the sample spans about 160,000 clones, approximately 80% being singletons. The CDR3 contains 11 residues. Germline CDR1 MNHEY, CDR2 SVGAGI. Trimming cost V 7 bases and J 5 bases, with 9 bases left between them. The chain recombines TRBV6-5 with TRBJ2-7, with D possibly matching TRBD1 (5 bases). The receptor was derived from a man aged 50 to 60 in good health and CMV-seropositive. The sequencing input was PBMCs. The CDR3 DNA is TGTGCCAGCAAAGGACAAAACGAGCAGTACTTC. Encoded protein: CASKGQNEQYF.